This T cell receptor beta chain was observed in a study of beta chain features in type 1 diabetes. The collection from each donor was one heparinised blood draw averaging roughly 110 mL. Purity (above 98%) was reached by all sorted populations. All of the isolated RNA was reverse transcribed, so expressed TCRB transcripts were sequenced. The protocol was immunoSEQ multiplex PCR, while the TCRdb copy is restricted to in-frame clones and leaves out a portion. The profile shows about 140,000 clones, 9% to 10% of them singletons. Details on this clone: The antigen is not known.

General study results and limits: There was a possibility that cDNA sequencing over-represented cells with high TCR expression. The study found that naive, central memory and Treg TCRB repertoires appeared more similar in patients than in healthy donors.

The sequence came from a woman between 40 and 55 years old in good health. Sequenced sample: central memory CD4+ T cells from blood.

The CDR3 here is CASSQGLAGGLYQETQYF. CDR3 coding DNA: TGTGCCAGCAGTCAAGGACTAGCGGGGGGCCTTTACCAAGAGACCCAGTACTTC. J is TRBJ2-5 and V is TRBV28; 14 positions agree with TRBD2. Germline V gene sequence: CDR1 MDHEN, CDR2 SYDVKM. The CDR3 is 18 amino acids. V lost 5 bases and J lost 0; bases outside the gene matches: 8.